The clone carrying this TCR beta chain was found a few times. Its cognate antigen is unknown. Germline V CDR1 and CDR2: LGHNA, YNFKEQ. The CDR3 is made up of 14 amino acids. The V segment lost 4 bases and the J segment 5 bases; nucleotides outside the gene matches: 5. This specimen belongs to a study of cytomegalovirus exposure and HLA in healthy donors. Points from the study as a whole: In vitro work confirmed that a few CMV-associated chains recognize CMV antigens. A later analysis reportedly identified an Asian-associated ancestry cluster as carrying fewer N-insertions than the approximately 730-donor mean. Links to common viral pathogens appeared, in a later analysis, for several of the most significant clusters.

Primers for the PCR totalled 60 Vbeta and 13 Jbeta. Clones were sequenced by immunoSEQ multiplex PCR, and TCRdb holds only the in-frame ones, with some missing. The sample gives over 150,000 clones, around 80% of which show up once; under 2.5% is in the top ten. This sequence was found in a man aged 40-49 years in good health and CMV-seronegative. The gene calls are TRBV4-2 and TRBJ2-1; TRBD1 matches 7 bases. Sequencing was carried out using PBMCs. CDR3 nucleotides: TGTGCCAGCAGCCCGGGGACAGCGAACAATGAGCAGTTCTTC. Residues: CASSPGTANNEQFF.